A single sample is the source of the 5 T cell receptor beta chains below, sequenced in a study of T cell responses to AZD1222 COVID-19 vaccine. Using immunoSEQ multiplex PCR, the repertoire was profiled, and TCRdb retains in-frame clones only, with some absent. This sample yields roughly 120,000 clones, of which less than 90% are seen a single time; around 9.4% belongs to the top ten. The sample was peripheral blood, taken on day 0 of AZD1222 vaccination. The source is an adult in good health.

This clone has only one observation. The V gene is TRBV29-1, the J gene TRBJ1-3, with 7 bases fitting TRBD1. V was pared by 3 bases and J by 7 bases, with 9 bases of the junction left unmatched. The CDR3 is 14 amino acids. CDR1 is SQVTM, CDR2 ANQGSEA, per germline. DNA for the CDR3: TGCAGCGTTGAGACAGGGTTCTCGCCGAACACCATATATTTT. Translated, it gives CSVETGFSPNTIYF. The full variable domain, in which reference TRBV29-1 and TRBJ1-3 provide the parts outside the CDR3, is SAVISQKPSRDICQRGTSLTIQCQVDSQVTMMFWYRQQPGQSLTLIATANQGSEATYESGFVIDKFPISRPNLTFSTLTVSNMSPEDSSIYLCSVETGFSPNTIYFGEGSWLTVV.

V usage is TRBV27 and J usage is TRBJ2-2, with 8 bases matching TRBD2. This CDR3 has 16 residues. The germline V gene encodes CDR1 MNHEY and CDR2 SMNVEV (reference sequence). J gave up 6 bases and V 5 bases, and 11 bases lay outside the gene matches. The CDR3 sequence: CASSPHGTRGAGELFF. The CDR3 nucleotides are TGTGCCAGCAGTCCCCATGGGACGCGGGGGGCCGGGGAGCTGTTTTTT.

This clone has more than one count but fewer than ten. The V call is TRBV7-9, the J call TRBJ2-7; 8 bases are shared with TRBD1. J gave up 1 base and V 1 base, and 9 bases lay outside the gene matches. This CDR3 has 17 amino acids. Germline V CDR1 and CDR2: SEHNR, FQNEAQ (reference sequence). The CDR3 sequence: CASSLGGQGQTSYEQYF. CDR3 nucleotide sequence: TGTGCCAGCAGCTTAGGAGGACAGGGACAAACTTCCTACGAGCAGTACTTC.

The rearrangement links TRBV21-1 to TRBJ1-1; the tabulated D call, TRBD1, remains unverified against the DNA. TRBV21-1 is termed a pseudogene. This CDR3 comprises 15 residues. The CDR3 DNA sequence: TGTGCCAGCACCGAGGCAGACAGACTGAACACTGAAGCTTTCTTT. This gives the protein CASTEADRLNTEAFF.

The gene calls are TRBV5-4 and TRBJ1-5; D possibly corresponds to TRBD1 (5 bases). Germline assignment: CDR1 SGHNT and CDR2 YYREEE (reference sequence). V was pared by 0 bases and J by 4 bases, with 11 bases between. CDR3 length equals 15 residues. CDR3 in DNA: TGTGCCAGCAGCTTGGGAGGGGCCCCTAATCAGCCCCAGCATTTT. Translated: CASSLGGAPNQPQHF.